This T cell receptor (beta chain) is drawn from a study of cytomegalovirus exposure and HLA in healthy donors. General study findings and limits: Among TCR beta chains, those listed as cytomegalovirus-associated numbered about 160. Later analysis demonstrated an association between a missense DCLRE1C variant and TCR beta V- and J-gene trimming.

This clone showed up just once. Antigen unknown. Germline V gene sequence: CDR1 SGHRS, CDR2 YFSETQ. This CDR3 spans 15 amino acids. V lost 0 bases, J lost 0 bases, and 8 bases lay in between. Amplification used 60 Vbeta primers and 13 Jbeta primers. In the original analysis: An analysis that came later counted some 81 million unique TCR beta chains, approximately 12 million shared. Data came from immunoSEQ multiplex PCR; TCRdb stores just in-frame clones and leaves some out. Clone size and V and J calls were adopted from that table, with D and trimming inferred from the DNA. The sample carries under 300,000 clones, roughly 70% recorded once.

Sequencing used PBMCs. The chain uses TRBV5-1 and TRBJ2-3; TRBD1 might be the D (6 bases). The clonotype comes from a female donor in good health and CMV-seronegative. CDR3 sequence (DNA): TGCGCCAGCAGCTTGGGGACAGCTAGCACAGATACGCAGTATTTT. Residues: CASSLGTASTDTQYF.